The 16 T cell receptor beta chains presented below share a single source sample, sequenced in a study of blood T cell repertoires in COVID-19. Libraries were prepared by immunoSEQ multiplex PCR; TCRdb keeps only in-frame clonotypes and omits some of them. Of roughly 100,000 clones detected, roughly nine tenths appear once; the ten largest clones hold 17%. The sample taken for sequencing was peripheral blood. The receptors here all came from an elderly woman in a cohort sampled during active COVID-19.

This sequence joins TRBV11-2 and TRBJ1-1; D gene uncertain. V gave up 3 bases and J gave up 0 bases, with 11 bases separating them. CDR3 length: 15 amino acids. Germline CDR1 reads SGHAT; CDR2 reads FQNNGV. This CDR3 reads CASSLSMVMNTEAFF. The CDR3 nucleotides read TGTGCCAGCAGCTTGAGTATGGTCATGAACACTGAAGCTTTCTTT.

J is TRBJ2-3 and V is TRBV3-1 (or the pseudogene TRBV3-2), with D unresolved. Germline CDR1 reads LGHDT; CDR2 reads YNNKEL (reference sequence). This CDR3 comprises 13 residues. Trimming took 2 bases from V and 2 from J, leaving 5 bases between them. The CDR3 spells CASSQLATDTQYF. CDR3 sequence (DNA): TGTGCCAGCAGCCAACTGGCCACAGATACGCAGTATTTT.

V gene TRBV6-2 or TRBV6-3 combines with J gene TRBJ2-1; 10 bases are a match to TRBD2. V shed 0 bases and J 3 bases; nucleotides not matched to a gene: 2. From germline, CDR1 is MNHEY and CDR2 SVGEGT. This CDR3 spans 16 amino acids. This chain's CDR3 is CASSYSPSGSYNEQFF. The CDR3 nucleotides are TGTGCCAGCAGTTACTCGCCTAGCGGGAGCTACAATGAGCAGTTCTTC.

This clone was counted a few times. The rearrangement joins TRBV7-2 to TRBJ1-5; D is unclear. V dropped 2 bases and J dropped 0 bases, with 20 bases sitting between them. The CDR3 contains 19 residues. The germline gives CDR1 SGHTA, CDR2 FQGNSA. The CDR3 is CASSLPRYYRHSSNQPQHF. The CDR3 coding sequence is TGTGCCAGCAGCTTACCCAGGTATTACAGACATTCTAGCAATCAGCCCCAGCATTTT.

The chain joins TRBV27 to TRBJ2-3; 13 nucleotides align to TRBD2. CDR1 and CDR2 (germline): MNHEY, SMNVEV (reference sequence). The CDR3 is 18 amino acids. The ends lost 2 bases at V and 7 bases at J; junction bases unmatched: 12. For the CDR3, the DNA is TGTGCCAGCAGTTTACGGACTAGCGGGGGTTACGGGGGAAATACGCAGTATTTT. It specifies CASSLRTSGGYGGNTQYF.

J is TRBJ1-1 and V is TRBV9; D perhaps matches TRBD1 (5 bases). Trimming pared 10 bases from V and 2 bases from J, leaving 18 bases between. CDR1 and CDR2 from the germline V gene are SGDLS and YYNGEE. CDR3 length: 14 amino acids. The CDR3 here is CASGSQTFNTEAFF. CDR3 bases: TGTGCCTCAGGGTCACAGACTTTCAACACTGAAGCTTTCTTT. The full variable domain, in which reference TRBV9 and TRBJ1-1 provide the parts outside the CDR3, is DSGVTQTPKHLITATGQRVTLRCSPRSGDLSVYWYQQSLDQGLQFLIQYYNGEERAKGNILERFSAQQFPDLHSELNLSSLELGDSALYFCASGSQTFNTEAFFGQGTRLTVV.

The V call is TRBV25-1, the J call TRBJ1-1, with no clear D. Trimming cost V 2 bases and J 1 base, with 11 bases left between them. The V gene's germline CDR1 is MGHDK and CDR2 SYGVNS. There are 15 residues in the CDR3. CDR3 in DNA: TGTGCCAGCAGTGAAGATGCCTCAGGGAACACTGAAGCTTTCTTT. Protein: CASSEDASGNTEAFF.

The chain has TRBV3-1 (or the pseudogene TRBV3-2) and TRBJ1-1; D unclear. With 0 bases removed from V and 10 bases from J, the gap between germline ends came to 18 bases. CDR3 size: 15 residues. Germline V gives CDR1 LGHDT, CDR2 YNNKEL (reference sequence). The CDR3 nucleotides read TGTGCCAGCAGCCAAGAACGGGTCCCCGGAGCTGTAGCTTTCTTT. Translating gives CASSQERVPGAVAFF.

CDR3 sequence: CASSPGDNYGYTF. The CDR3 nucleotides are TGTGCCAGCAGTCCAGGCGACAACTATGGCTACACCTTC. The gene calls are TRBV25-1 and TRBJ1-2; the D is unclear. Trimming took 5 bases from V and 2 from J, leaving 9 bases between them. The CDR3 loop spans 13 amino acids. Looked up from germline, CDR1 is MGHDK and CDR2 is SYGVNS.

This clone was seen once. V and J are TRBV19 and TRBJ2-6; TRBD1 might be the D (5 bases). Trimming shortened V by 11 bases and J by 2 bases, and 13 bases separated the two germline ends. This CDR3 region has 14 residues. CDR1 and CDR2 (germline): LNHDA, SQIVND (reference sequence). The CDR3 loop is CASELGPGANVLTF. The CDR3 DNA reads as TGTGCCTCGGAATTGGGGCCTGGGGCCAACGTCCTGACTTTC.

The V gene is TRBV5-4, the J gene TRBJ1-2, with D maybe TRBD1 (5 bases). The CDR3 has 14 residues. Germline assignment: CDR1 SGHNT and CDR2 YYREEE (reference sequence). V gave up 3 bases and J gave up 4 bases, with 13 bases separating them. CDR3 nucleotide sequence: TGTGCCAGCAGCTCGGGAGCGACAGTCTATGGCTACACCTTC. The encoded protein is CASSSGATVYGYTF.

The CDR3 nucleotides read TGTGCCAGCAGCTTGGTAGGCGGGATTAACACTGAAGCTTTCTTT. As protein: CASSLVGGINTEAFF. The chain is built from TRBV5-4 and TRBJ1-1; D unresolved. The CDR3 length is 15 residues. V was clipped by 0 bases and J by 2 bases, with 11 bases between them. Per germline, CDR1 SGHNT and CDR2 YYREEE (reference sequence).

Written as DNA, the CDR3 is TGTGCCATCAGTGAGGCGACAGGGTTCGTATTGGGCTCTGGGGCCAACGTCCTGACTTTC. Translating it yields CAISEATGFVLGSGANVLTF. The V call is TRBV10-3, the J call TRBJ2-6, with 7 bases matching TRBD1. Per the germline V gene, CDR1 is ENHRY and CDR2 is SYGVKD. The CDR3 is made up of 20 amino acids. After removal of 2 bases from V and 0 bases from J, the junction contained 13 bases not matched to a gene.

The rearrangement uses TRBV18 and TRBJ1-1, with 9 bases fitting TRBD1. Unmatched junction bases numbered 18, after V lost 6 bases and J lost 4 bases. The CDR3 consists of 18 residues. Germline CDR1 is KGHSH and CDR2 is LQKENI. DNA of the CDR3: TGTGCCAGCTCGGAGAGGTGGGGACAGGGTTTTGGGGGCACTGAAGCTTTCTTT. It codes for CASSERWGQGFGGTEAFF.

The chain is built from TRBV6-5 and TRBJ1-6, with TRBD1 as a possible D gene (6 bases). CDR3 length: 14 amino acids. Germline V gene sequence: CDR1 MNHEY, CDR2 SVGAGI. Trimming stripped 6 bases from V and 5 bases from J, with 11 bases between. The CDR3 sequence: CASSPNRDNSPLHF. CDR3 in DNA: TGTGCCAGCAGCCCCAACAGGGATAATTCACCCCTCCACTTT.

Concerning this clone itself: One end of the junction does not line up with germline, which may come from a read error. The chain links TRBV2 to TRBJ2-3; a weak D match, TRBD2 (6 bases). The germline CDR1 and CDR2 sequences are SNHLY and FYNNEI. The CDR3 spans 10 residues. The CDR3 DNA reads TGTGCCAGCAAGGAAACGGGACTTGATTTT. Amino acid sequence: CASKETGLDF.